The 28 T cell receptor beta chains below were found in one sample sequenced in a study of cytomegalovirus exposure and HLA in healthy donors (dated by TCRdb to the late 2010s). Libraries were prepared through the immunoSEQ multiplex PCR assay. For the multiplex PCR, a mixture combining 60 forward primers for TCR Vbeta segments and 13 reverse primers for TCR Jbeta segments was used. TCRdb limited this immuneACCESS table to in-frame rearrangements with V and J called. A share of clones is missing; checked studies link under half to unresolved V genes, and the rest is unexplained. In all, the sample holds some 200,000 clones, and roughly 80% of those were seen once. Of the sample, approximately 6.3% is held by the ten largest clones. The specimen sequenced was PBMCs. The source is a man between 35 and 55 years old in good health and CMV-seropositive.

This clone was detected a few times. The chain carries TRBV4-3 and TRBJ2-7, with 8 bases identical to TRBD1. The V gene end was trimmed by 4 bases and the J gene end by 1 base; junction bases not matched to a gene: 3. The germline V gene has CDR1 LGHNA and CDR2 YSLEER. There are 14 residues in the CDR3. CDR3 nucleotides: TGCGCCAGCAGCCTTCGACAGGGGTCCTACGAGCAGTACTTC. Its protein is CASSLRQGSYEQYF.

The chain links TRBV15 to TRBJ2-7, with 8 bases matching TRBD1. V lost 4 bases and J lost 4; bases outside the gene matches: 12. CDR3 size: 16 residues. CDR1 is LNHNV, CDR2 YYDKDF, per germline (reference sequence). CDR3 nucleotide sequence: TGTGCCACCAGCACTCGGACAGGGATGGACACGTACGAGCAGTACTTC. Translation: CATSTRTGMDTYEQYF.

The chain employs TRBV7-9 and TRBJ2-7; TRBD1 agrees at 9 bases. The germline CDR1 and CDR2 sequences are SEHNR and FQNEAQ (reference sequence). The CDR3 covers 17 residues. V trimming: 0 bases; J trimming: 2 bases; junction bases outside the gene matches: 8. Here the CDR3 DNA reads TGTGCCAGCAGCTTAGCGTCGGGGACAGGGCGAGCCTACGAGCAGTACTTC. This encodes CASSLASGTGRAYEQYF.

The rearrangement links TRBV9 to TRBJ2-3; TRBD1 might be the D (6 bases). Germline V gives CDR1 SGDLS, CDR2 YYNGEE. V lost 2 bases and J lost 1, with 11 bases in between. The CDR3 covers 15 residues. In DNA, the CDR3 is TGTGCCAGCAGCGTGGGGGCCAGGGGCACAGATACGCAGTATTTT. The encoded protein is CASSVGARGTDTQYF.

This chain uses TRBV5-8 with TRBJ2-2, with 9 bases that match TRBD2. The junction had 2 bases not matched to a gene; V was cut back by 3 bases and J by 2 bases. The CDR3 has 15 residues. The germline V gene encodes CDR1 SGHTS and CDR2 YDEGEE. The CDR3: CASSSGTSNTGELFF. CDR3 sequence (DNA): TGTGCCAGCAGCTCCGGGACTAGCAACACCGGGGAGCTGTTTTTT.

The V call is TRBV7-2, the J call TRBJ2-2, with TRBD2 matching 13 bases. Germline V lookup: CDR1 SGHTA, CDR2 FQGNSA. Trimming at V came to 4 bases and at J to 3 bases, leaving 11 bases not matched to a gene. This CDR3 has 19 amino acids. CDR3 coding DNA: TGTGCCAGCAGCTCTACTAGCGGGGGGGCCCGACAGTACACCGGGGAGCTGTTTTTT. Amino acids: CASSSTSGGARQYTGELFF.

V gene TRBV9 combines with J gene TRBJ1-4; TRBD1 is a possible D gene (6 bases). The CDR3 is 15 residues long. The germline V and J ends were trimmed by 6 bases and 7 bases, with 19 bases remaining between them. The V gene's germline CDR1 is SGDLS and CDR2 YYNGEE. DNA of the CDR3: TGTGCCAGCACGAAAACGGACAGACAAACTGAAAAACTGTTTTTT. Its translation: CASTKTDRQTEKLFF.

The V gene is TRBV7-8, the J gene TRBJ2-1; the match to TRBD2 covers 14 bases. CDR1 SGHVS and CDR2 FQNEAQ come from the germline V gene. The CDR3 has 19 residues. Trimming at V came to 1 base and at J to 1 base, leaving 6 bases not matched to a gene. The CDR3 region has the DNA TGTGCCAGCAGCTTAGGACGACTAGCGGGGGGGCCGTCCTACAATGAGCAGTTCTTC. Translating gives CASSLGRLAGGPSYNEQFF.

The chain links TRBV7-2 to TRBJ2-1, with 8 bases aligning to TRBD1. CDR1 and CDR2 (germline): SGHTA, FQGNSA. This CDR3 contains 15 residues. The V and J ends lost 4 bases and 3 bases, in that order; junction bases with no gene match: 5. In DNA form, the CDR3 reads TGTGCCAGCAGCTCGGGACAGGAATTCTACAATGAGCAGTTCTTC. It specifies CASSSGQEFYNEQFF.

The chain employs TRBV10-2 and TRBJ1-2; TRBD1 agrees at 7 bases. This CDR3 has 14 residues. Germline V CDR1 and CDR2: WSHSY, SAAADI. V lost 0 bases to trimming and J lost 5 bases; unmatched junction nucleotides: 3. CDR3 nucleotides: TGCGCCAGCAGTGAGTCGGGACAGAGTTATGGCTACACCTTC. Protein product: CASSESGQSYGYTF.

This clone was recorded a few times. The CDR3: CASSQDRGKTGELFF. DNA for the CDR3: TGTGCCAGCAGTCAAGACAGGGGGAAGACCGGGGAGCTGTTTTTT. The genes are TRBV27 and TRBJ2-2, with 9 bases identical to TRBD1. This CDR3 comprises 15 residues. The V gene end was trimmed by 5 bases and the J gene end by 5 bases; junction bases not matched to a gene: 6. Germline V lookup: CDR1 MNHEY, CDR2 SMNVEV (reference sequence).

The J gene is TRBJ1-2, the V gene TRBV6-1, with 9 nucleotides matching TRBD1. From germline, CDR1 is MNHNS and CDR2 SASEGT. V dropped 6 bases and J dropped 5; count of bases not matched to a gene: 4. The CDR3 is 13 amino acids. CDR3 sequence reads: CASRDGTGYGYTF. The DNA for the CDR3 is TGTGCCAGCAGGGACGGGACAGGGTATGGCTACACCTTC.

The chain is built from TRBV19 and TRBJ1-2; no clear D. From germline, CDR1 is LNHDA and CDR2 SQIVND (reference sequence). Trimming took 5 bases from V and 7 from J, leaving 17 bases between them. The CDR3 contains 14 residues. CDR3 sequence (DNA): TGTGCCAGTAGTCCCCAGGCGGGTTTTGCTGGCTACACCTTC. Protein sequence: CASSPQAGFAGYTF.

CDR3 amino acids: CSVGVNSGGQPQHF. The CDR3 bases are TGCAGCGTTGGTGTGAATTCCGGCGGACAGCCCCAGCATTTT. The rearrangement uses TRBV29-1 and TRBJ1-5; D remains unclear. Germline values: CDR1 SQVTM, CDR2 ANQGSEA. The CDR3 has 14 amino acids. The V and J ends lost 4 bases and 7 bases respectively, with 17 bases between them.

This rearrangement joins TRBV19 to TRBJ2-7; TRBD1 matches at 7 bases. The J segment lost 1 base and the V segment lost 3 bases, leaving 6 bases of the junction unmatched. This CDR3 is built from 15 residues. Germline-derived CDR1 and CDR2 are LNHDA and SQIVND (reference sequence). CDR3 sequence reads: CASSMVAGGSYEQYF. The CDR3 nucleotides read TGTGCCAGTAGTATGGTCGCAGGGGGTTCCTACGAGCAGTACTTC.

The genes are TRBV28 and TRBJ1-4; the D gene is possibly TRBD1 (5 bases). Germline CDR1 MDHEN, CDR2 SYDVKM. This CDR3 is 12 amino acids long. V lost 8 bases to trimming and J lost 8 bases, with 12 bases between them. As DNA, the CDR3 is TGTGCCAGCGGGGGGATGGGGGAAAAACTGTTTTTT. It codes for CASGGMGEKLFF.

This clone was found once. The V gene is TRBV28, the J gene TRBJ1-2; 7 bases are a match to TRBD1. Germline values: CDR1 MDHEN, CDR2 SYDVKM. V was pared by 5 bases and J by 4 bases, with 10 bases of the junction left unmatched. CDR3 length: 15 amino acids. In DNA, the CDR3 is TGTGCCAGCAGTGGAGCCGGGACAGCCCTCTATGGCTACACCTTC. It codes for CASSGAGTALYGYTF.

This rearrangement joins TRBV7-9 to TRBJ2-2; TRBD1 matches 7 bases. The V segment lost 2 bases and the J segment 0 bases; nucleotides outside the gene matches: 9. The CDR3 sequence is 18 residues long. Germline V lookup: CDR1 SEHNR, CDR2 FQNEAQ (reference sequence). As DNA, the CDR3 is TGTGCCAGCAGCTTAAGGGTCGACGGGACAGCGAACACCGGGGAGCTGTTTTTT. Translated, it gives CASSLRVDGTANTGELFF.

This clone appeared once. The rearrangement uses TRBV15 and TRBJ2-5; TRBD1 might be the D (6 bases). V lost 0 bases and J lost 7, with 15 bases in between. CDR1 LNHNV and CDR2 YYDKDF come from the germline V gene (reference sequence). This CDR3 contains 15 residues. CDR3 sequence (DNA): TGTGCCACCAGCAGAGATAGTGGGGGCCCAGGGACCCAGTACTTC. Its protein is CATSRDSGGPGTQYF.

This chain connects TRBV11-2 to TRBJ1-1; the D gene is possibly TRBD1 (5 bases). The germline gives CDR1 SGHAT, CDR2 FQNNGV. The CDR3 is made up of 15 amino acids. Trimming took 5 bases from V and 1 from J, leaving 14 bases between them. The CDR3 nucleotides are TGTGCCAGCAGCCCCCTGACTGGGGCGAACACTGAAGCTTTCTTT. Its translation: CASSPLTGANTEAFF. Full variable domain (missing parts from reference TRBV11-2 and TRBJ1-1): EAGVAQSPRYKIIEKRQSVAFWCNPISGHATLYWYQQILGQGPKLLIQFQNNGVVDDSQLPKDRFSAERLKGVDSTLKIQPAKLEDSAVYLCASSPLTGANTEAFFGQGTRLTVV.

The CDR3 DNA reads TGTGCCAGCAGCCCAGGACAGGGGATGGTAGATACGCAGTATTTT. Translated: CASSPGQGMVDTQYF. The chain employs TRBV7-3 and TRBJ2-3, with 9 bases identical to TRBD1. The V gene's germline CDR1 is SGHTA and CDR2 FQGTGA. The V gene end was trimmed by 5 bases and the J gene end by 5 bases; junction bases not matched to a gene: 8. The CDR3 consists of 15 residues.

This sequence joins TRBV9 and TRBJ2-2; 7 bases line up with TRBD1. The CDR3 runs to 15 residues. J was trimmed by 6 bases and V by 2 bases; bases with no gene match: 7. Germline-derived CDR1 and CDR2 are SGDLS and YYNGEE. This CDR3 reads CASSVVNRGAGELFF. In nucleotides, the CDR3 is TGTGCCAGCAGCGTGGTTAACAGGGGCGCCGGGGAGCTGTTTTTT. Based on the CDR3 plus reference TRBV9 and TRBJ2-2, the full variable domain is DSGVTQTPKHLITATGQRVTLRCSPRSGDLSVYWYQQSLDQGLQFLIQYYNGEERAKGNILERFSAQQFPDLHSELNLSSLELGDSALYFCASSVVNRGAGELFFGEGSRLTVL.

V is TRBV4-1 and J is TRBJ2-7; 7 bases are shared with TRBD2. The trim removed 0 bases at V and 3 bases at J, leaving 8 bases unmatched. The CDR3 contains 16 residues. Germline V lookup: CDR1 MGHRA, CDR2 YSYEKL. This CDR3 reads CASSQDAYQRGYEQYF. The CDR3 DNA follows: TGCGCCAGCAGCCAAGACGCCTACCAGCGGGGCTACGAGCAGTACTTC.

The chain uses TRBV7-8 and TRBJ1-1; TRBD1 matches 7 bases. The V gene's germline CDR1 is SGHVS and CDR2 FQNEAQ. The CDR3 length is 15 residues. Trimming at V came to 6 bases and at J to 1 base, leaving 8 bases not matched to a gene. CDR3 nucleotide sequence: TGTGCCAGCAGGCCGTTGACAGGGAGGAACACTGAAGCTTTCTTT. This gives the protein CASRPLTGRNTEAFF.

V gene TRBV27 combines with J gene TRBJ2-3, with 7 bases fitting TRBD1. This CDR3 is built from 14 residues. V was pared by 5 bases and J by 1 base, with 3 bases of the junction left unmatched. Germline V lookup: CDR1 MNHEY, CDR2 SMNVEV (reference sequence). The CDR3 here is CASSRQGRTDTQYF. For the CDR3, the DNA is TGTGCCAGCAGTCGACAGGGCCGCACAGATACGCAGTATTTT.

V gene TRBV19 combines with J gene TRBJ1-1; 8 bases fit TRBD1. CDR3 length: 12 amino acids. The V and J ends lost 7 bases and 11 bases, in that order; junction bases with no gene match: 9. The germline V gene encodes CDR1 LNHDA and CDR2 SQIVND (reference sequence). The CDR3 sequence is CASNDRGKFAFF. Written as DNA, the CDR3 is TGTGCCAGTAACGACAGGGGAAAATTTGCTTTCTTT.

This CDR3 is CASSTRTSSHIQYF. In DNA, the CDR3 is TGTGCCAGCAGCACCCGAACTAGCAGCCACATTCAGTACTTC. This chain connects TRBV6-5 to TRBJ2-4; D is perhaps TRBD2 (6 bases). The CDR3 length is 14 residues. The V and J ends lost 6 bases and 8 bases respectively, with 17 bases between them. Germline CDR1 and CDR2: MNHEY and SVGAGI.

The chain has TRBV4-2 and TRBJ2-1; TRBD1 agrees at 8 bases. The V and J ends lost 5 bases and 4 bases, in that order; junction bases with no gene match: 7. CDR3 length: 15 residues. Germline V gives CDR1 LGHNA, CDR2 YNFKEQ. In nucleotides, the CDR3 is TGTGCCAGCAGCGAAGGACAGGGATTTTACAATGAGCAGTTCTTC. Translated: CASSEGQGFYNEQFF.